Listed below are T cell receptor beta chains from one sample, sequenced in a study of blood T cell repertoires in COVID-19. Clones were read by immunoSEQ multiplex PCR, and TCRdb kept only the in-frame ones, dropping some. The sample yields just over 250,000 clones, around 87% seen once. Sequenced input: peripheral blood. All receptors come from a woman between 45 and 65 years old with acute or convalescent COVID-19. Each CDR3 is given without its conserved first and last residue. D genes are given only for firm matches.

d_gene	len	v_gene	j_gene	CDR3aa
NA	13	TRBV3-1/TRBV3-2	TRBJ2-7	ASSQDLQGRYEQY
NA	10	TRBV28	TRBJ1-5	ASSLTHQPQH
NA	12	TRBV29-1	TRBJ2-5	SVEDRAGEETQY
TRBD1	15	TRBV5-1	TRBJ1-3	ASRFGGTGATGNTIY
NA	11	TRBV28	TRBJ1-2	ASSLDRGYGYT
NA	12	TRBV7-2	TRBJ1-1	ASSVTGSNTEAF
TRBD2	13	TRBV27	TRBJ2-3	ASSLGLAVTDTQY
TRBD1	14	TRBV4-1	TRBJ1-1	ASSRGTGRMNTEAF
TRBD2	17	TRBV6-4	TRBJ2-4	ASSDSTFSGGTGKNIQY
TRBD1	14	TRBV7-3	TRBJ2-3	ASSPRTGVNTDTQY
NA	13	TRBV24-1	TRBJ1-5	ATSDSEGINQPQH
NA	9	TRBV5-1	TRBJ2-7	ASSPGTWKY
NA	13	TRBV11-2	TRBJ1-2	ASSLGLITNYGYT
NA	11	TRBV20-1	TRBJ2-5	SASSAGGETQY
TRBD2	14	TRBV4-1	TRBJ2-1	ASSHPGGDIYNEQF
NA	14	TRBV9	TRBJ1-1	ASSVGGQGKFAEAF
NA	12	TRBV20-1	TRBJ2-5	SASGLSGPETQY
TRBD2	16	TRBV10-3	TRBJ2-3	AISESTSGGGSKDTQY
TRBD1	10	TRBV28	TRBJ1-1	ASSLQTGLAF
TRBD1	12	TRBV30	TRBJ1-5	AWTPGQGAQPQH
NA	11	TRBV4-1	TRBJ1-2	ASSQGGDTRGT
NA	11	TRBV29-1	TRBJ2-7	SVDQGSGYEQY
TRBD1	13	TRBV25-1	TRBJ1-6	ASSSRTGNSSPLH
NA	10	TRBV11-2	TRBJ2-1	ASSLGGDEQF
TRBD1	12	TRBV5-1	TRBJ1-1	ASSLGQGADEAF
TRBD2	12	TRBV30	TRBJ2-3	AWNLAGGTDTQY
NA	14	TRBV27	TRBJ2-4	ASSFDSRVAKNIQY
NA	12	TRBV7-3	TRBJ2-3	ASSLALSTDTQY
TRBD1	12	TRBV7-9	TRBJ2-7	ASSFGQGTYEQY
NA	13	TRBV4-3	TRBJ2-7	ASSHLLVGEYEQY
TRBD1	12	TRBV30	TRBJ1-5	AWSGTGRNQPQH
NA	12	TRBV6-1	TRBJ2-7	ASSEDWSSYEQY
NA	12	TRBV9	TRBJ2-1	ASNLPGEHNEQF
TRBD1	13	TRBV10-1	TRBJ1-5	ASRRQGVGNQPQH
NA	12	TRBV7-3	TRBJ2-2	ASSLSAGTGELF